These 21 T cell receptor beta chains originate from one sample sequenced in a study of blood T cell repertoires in COVID-19. Only in-frame clones appear in the TCRdb table, and some are missing; sequencing was by immunoSEQ multiplex PCR. Of 200,000 to 300,000 clones detected, roughly 86% appear once; the ten largest clones hold 2.5% to 3.5%. The sequencing sample was made of PBMCs or T cells enriched from blood (not recorded which). Every receptor here comes from a woman between 35 and 50 years old with acute COVID-19.

This clone appeared once. The gene calls are TRBV7-3 and TRBJ2-1; D might be TRBD2 (6 bases). Germline CDR1 and CDR2: SGHTA and FQGTGA. The germline V and J ends were trimmed by 5 bases and 8 bases, with 25 bases remaining between them. This CDR3 comprises 17 residues. CDR3 nucleotides: TGTGCCAGCAGCCCCAAGACTAGTCCAGCGACCGTATATGAGCAGTTCTTC. Its translation is CASSPKTSPATVYEQFF.

In this sample, this clone turned up a few times. The V and J genes are TRBV11-3 and TRBJ2-1; 10 bases agree with TRBD2. Trimming took 1 base from V and 5 from J; bases not matched to a gene: 5. The germline V gene encodes CDR1 SGHNT and CDR2 YENEEA. The length of the CDR3 is 16 residues. CDR3 sequence: CASSLGGTSVDNEQFF. DNA for the CDR3: TGTGCCAGCAGCTTAGGGGGGACTAGCGTAGACAATGAGCAGTTCTTC.

The table lists this clone with a few counts. The chain employs TRBV10-3 and TRBJ2-7; D not certain. The CDR3 loop spans 11 amino acids. Trimming took 4 bases from V and 6 from J, leaving 7 bases between them. Germline CDR1 ENHRY, CDR2 SYGVKD. The CDR3 here is CAISGNFEQYF. The CDR3 coding sequence is TGTGCCATCAGTGGAAACTTCGAGCAGTACTTC.

V usage is TRBV24-1 and J usage is TRBJ2-1; D may be TRBD2 (6 bases). This CDR3 is built from 16 residues. CDR1 is KGHDR and CDR2 is SFDVKD in the germline V gene. V shed 3 bases and J shed 1 base, with 12 bases lying between them. The CDR3 loop reads CATSDEVSGSYNEQFF. The CDR3 coding sequence is TGTGCCACCAGTGATGAGGTTAGCGGTTCCTACAATGAGCAGTTCTTC.

This chain uses TRBV7-9 with TRBJ1-1; a possible D gene is TRBD1 (6 bases). Trimming shortened V by 4 bases and J by 0 bases, and 15 bases separated the two germline ends. CDR3 length equals 16 residues. Germline V gives CDR1 SEHNR, CDR2 FQNEAQ (reference sequence). CDR3 in DNA: TGTGCCAGCAGCTCTCCACAGGGTGTGATGAACACTGAAGCTTTCTTT. This sequence encodes CASSSPQGVMNTEAFF.

CDR3 in amino acids: CASTRQGEQPQHF. The CDR3, as DNA: TGTGCCAGTACCAGACAGGGCGAACAGCCCCAGCATTTT. This rearrangement joins TRBV19 to TRBJ1-5; 7 bases fit TRBD1. Germline-derived CDR1 and CDR2 are LNHDA and SQIVND (reference sequence). The CDR3 loop spans 13 amino acids. The V gene end was trimmed by 7 bases and the J gene end by 7 bases; junction bases not matched to a gene: 7.

The chain employs TRBV13 and TRBJ1-2; 12 bases map to TRBD1. The germline V gene encodes CDR1 PRHDT and CDR2 FYEKMQ (reference sequence). The CDR3 totals 15 residues. V shed 2 bases and J 6 bases; nucleotides not matched to a gene: 4. The CDR3 region is CASSLLGTGGDGYTF. The CDR3 DNA is TGTGCCAGCAGCTTACTCGGGACAGGGGGCGATGGCTACACCTTC.

The DNA of the CDR3 is TGTGCCAGCAGTTACTCGGGGGGGGACACTGAAGCTTTCTTT. Translation gives CASSYSGGDTEAFF. The chain employs TRBV6-6 and TRBJ1-1, with D perhaps TRBD1 (5 bases). Trimming shortened V by 0 bases and J by 3 bases, and 8 bases separated the two germline ends. CDR3 size: 14 residues. Germline CDR1 reads MNHNY; CDR2 reads SVGAGI (reference sequence).

The chain carries TRBV6-5 and TRBJ2-1, with 12 positions matching TRBD2. The CDR3 extends over 15 amino acids. The V and J ends lost 8 bases and 8 bases, in that order; junction bases with no gene match: 10. Germline CDR1 and CDR2: MNHEY and SVGAGI. DNA for the CDR3: TGTGCCAGCTCTTACTCGACTAGCGGGAGCTATGAGCAGTTCTTC. Translation gives CASSYSTSGSYEQFF.

The chain recombines TRBV7-8 with TRBJ2-1; TRBD2 matches 13 bases. Germline V gives CDR1 SGHVS, CDR2 FQNEAQ. With V trimmed by 5 bases and J by 9 bases, 10 bases remained unmatched. The CDR3 extends over 16 amino acids. CDR3: CASSPPTSGRSSEQFF. The CDR3 coding sequence is TGTGCCAGCAGCCCGCCGACTAGCGGGAGGTCAAGTGAGCAGTTCTTC.

The chain couples TRBV11-1 to TRBJ1-5; tentatively, D is TRBD1 (5 bases). V shed 10 bases and J shed 3 bases, with 13 bases lying between them. There are 13 residues in the CDR3. Germline V gene data show CDR1 as SGHAT and CDR2 as FQDESV (reference sequence). CDR3 sequence reads: CATGGVFNQPQHF. DNA for the CDR3: TGTGCCACCGGAGGGGTCTTCAATCAGCCCCAGCATTTT.

The rearrangement links TRBV12-3 or TRBV12-4 to TRBJ2-7; TRBD2 agrees at 7 bases. V lost 6 bases, J lost 7 bases, and 9 bases stayed unmatched. The CDR3 is made up of 13 amino acids. CDR3 sequence: CASRPERGGEQYF. CDR3 nucleotides: TGTGCCAGCAGGCCCGAGCGGGGCGGTGAGCAGTACTTC.

The chain uses TRBV29-1 and TRBJ2-3, with 7 positions matching TRBD2. CDR1 and CDR2 (germline): SQVTM, ANQGSEA. The CDR3 runs 13 residues. With V trimmed by 3 bases and J by 4 bases, 4 bases remained unmatched. CDR3 in DNA: TGCAGCGTTGATGGGGGGAGGGCAGATACGCAGTATTTT. This gives the protein CSVDGGRADTQYF.

The V call is TRBV19, the J call TRBJ2-1; TRBD2 aligns across 10 bases. There are 17 residues in the CDR3. Germline-derived CDR1 and CDR2 are LNHDA and SQIVND (reference sequence). V lost 4 bases and J lost 0; bases outside the gene matches: 6. CDR3 coding DNA: TGTGCCAGTAGTACCTGGACTAGCGGTTTCTCCTACAATGAGCAGTTCTTC. It codes for CASSTWTSGFSYNEQFF.

This sequence joins TRBV9 and TRBJ2-3; D possibly corresponds to TRBD2 (6 bases). CDR3 length: 15 residues. V was trimmed by 0 bases and J by 0 bases, leaving 8 bases between them. Germline values: CDR1 SGDLS, CDR2 YYNGEE. CDR3 in amino acids: CASSVEAGSTDTQYF. Here the CDR3 DNA reads TGTGCCAGCAGCGTAGAAGCGGGTAGCACAGATACGCAGTATTTT.

The chain carries TRBV3-1 (or the pseudogene TRBV3-2) and TRBJ2-5, with D possibly being TRBD1 (5 bases). Trimming cost V 1 base and J 7 bases, with 13 bases left between them. The CDR3 loop spans 14 amino acids. CDR1 LGHDT and CDR2 YNNKEL come from the germline V gene (reference sequence). Here the CDR3 DNA reads TGTGCCAGCAGCCAAGCTCAGGGCCGGAGGACCCAGTACTTC. Amino acids: CASSQAQGRRTQYF.

The sample holds one count of this clone. The gene calls are TRBV7-9 and TRBJ1-4; D gene uncertain. CDR3 length equals 17 residues. Trimming cost V 4 bases and J 0 bases, with 15 bases left between them. Germline CDR1 reads SEHNR; CDR2 reads FQNEAQ (reference sequence). In DNA form, the CDR3 reads TGTGCCAGCAGCTCCCGACTGAACTATGCAACTAATGAAAAACTGTTTTTT. Translating it yields CASSSRLNYATNEKLFF.

The chain has TRBV4-1 and TRBJ2-3; no clear D. Germline lookup yields CDR1 MGHRA and CDR2 YSYEKL. V was cut by 0 bases and J by 4 bases, with 20 bases left in between. The CDR3 spans 18 residues. DNA for the CDR3: TGCGCCAGCAGCCAAGATAGGATAGCAGATCGCGGCTCAGATACGCAGTATTTT. Amino acids: CASSQDRIADRGSDTQYF.

The chain is built from TRBV6-4 and TRBJ2-1, with D unresolved. Germline V gene sequence: CDR1 MRHNA, CDR2 SNTAGT. The length of the CDR3 is 15 residues. V lost 4 bases and J 4 bases, leaving 14 bases between the germline ends. CDR3 bases: TGTGCCAGCAGTGTCGACACGGCCTTTTACAATGAGCAGTTCTTC. Protein sequence: CASSVDTAFYNEQFF.

The V and J genes are TRBV5-1 and TRBJ2-7, with D unclear. Trimming pared 0 bases from V and 0 bases from J, leaving 7 bases between. The CDR3 contains 14 residues. Germline V CDR1 and CDR2: SGHRS, YFSETQ. The DNA for the CDR3 is TGCGCCAGCAGCTTGGGACTGAGCTCCTACGAGCAGTACTTC. Its translation: CASSLGLSSYEQYF.

This rearrangement joins TRBV20-1 to TRBJ1-2; 8 nucleotides align to TRBD1. In germline, CDR1 is DFQATT, CDR2 SNEGSKA (reference sequence). The CDR3 is 17 residues long. V shed 3 bases, J shed 0 bases, and the junction held 12 bases outside the gene matches. The CDR3 DNA sequence: TGCAGTGCTAGTCCGTTAACAGGGGGATTTTCTAACTATGGCTACACCTTC. This sequence encodes CSASPLTGGFSNYGYTF.